This is a list of T cell receptor beta chains from one sample in a study of blood T cell repertoires in COVID-19. The protocol was immunoSEQ multiplex PCR, while the TCRdb copy is restricted to in-frame clones and leaves out a portion. The sample lists 360,000 or so clones, 87% occurring once. Material for sequencing was PBMCs or T cells enriched from blood (not recorded which). Receptor source: a woman in her twenties or thirties who had recovered from COVID-19. Both conserved end residues are part of each CDR3.

V gene | CDR3 protein
TRBV27 | CASSLNGRGTSPLHF
TRBV6-5 | CASTRRGGNEQFF
TRBV7-3 | CASSVTSGGAYEQYF
TRBV20-1 | CSVRSGNTIYF
TRBV5-8 | CASGPGLYNEQFF
TRBV2 | CASSDLGTNTDTQYF
TRBV10-3 | CAISDQQGAYEQYF
TRBV2 | CASRMTSGRTDTQYF
TRBV10-3 | CAISDPRTGNYGYTF
TRBV4-2 | CASSQDLDVAGALGKFF
TRBV30 | CAWSPTVPYGYTF
TRBV27 | CASSLSGREGQPQHF
TRBV19 | CASRNGAGHLYGYTF
TRBV6-5 | CASSPLSYNSPLHF
TRBV5-1 | CASSVAKNTEAFF
TRBV3-1/TRBV3-2 | CASSLSASQQFF
TRBV5-1 | CASSFGTGLSPLHF
TRBV7-7 | CASSPLAGGITDTQYF
TRBV6-5 | CASSYDPEAAEAFF
TRBV5-1 | CASSFIGLAGGETQYF
TRBV7-2 | CASSLLGQTNTGELFF
TRBV29-1 | CSVAEGGNQPQHF
TRBV7-9 | CASSLETEPYEQYF
TRBV3-1/TRBV3-2 | CASSQGTSNQPQHF
TRBV13 | CASSLGQGANIQYF
TRBV25-1 | CASSEFGSREDYGYTF
TRBV18 | CASSPPSSYEQYF
TRBV2 | CASTPGVSGANVLTF
TRBV2 | CASSGTSGLSTDTQYF
TRBV6-1 | CASSEVTAYRDTQYF
TRBV7-9 | CAGGGKTQYF
TRBV18 | CASSTAGVRSEQYF
TRBV6-5 | CASSYSRTRVGGYTF
TRBV5-1 | CASSPQGAGTEAFF
TRBV11-3 | CASSLGRDRGLNEQFF
TRBV11-2 | CASSLDLQGRAFF
TRBV13 | CASSPGGRGTDTQYF
TRBV7-3 | CASSPGTGIGNTEAFF
TRBV15 | CATSRGGGGNTEAFF
TRBV7-2 | CASSLYDRTYGYTF
TRBV30 | CAWRPRVENTEAFF
TRBV12-3/TRBV12-4 | CASSFAGELFF